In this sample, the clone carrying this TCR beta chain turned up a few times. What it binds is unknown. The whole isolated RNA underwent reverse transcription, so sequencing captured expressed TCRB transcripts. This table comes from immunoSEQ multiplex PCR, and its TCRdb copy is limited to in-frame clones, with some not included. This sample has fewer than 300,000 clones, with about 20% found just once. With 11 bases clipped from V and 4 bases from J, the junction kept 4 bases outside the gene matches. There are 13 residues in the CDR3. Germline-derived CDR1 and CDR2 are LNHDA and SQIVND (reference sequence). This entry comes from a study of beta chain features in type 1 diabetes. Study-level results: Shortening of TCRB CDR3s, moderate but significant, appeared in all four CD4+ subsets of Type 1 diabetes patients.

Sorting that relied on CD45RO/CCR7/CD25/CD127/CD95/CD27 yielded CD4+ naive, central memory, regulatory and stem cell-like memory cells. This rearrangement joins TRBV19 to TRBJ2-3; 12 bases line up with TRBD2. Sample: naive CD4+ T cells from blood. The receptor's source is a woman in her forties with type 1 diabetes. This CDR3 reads CAASGRAADTQYF. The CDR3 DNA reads TGTGCCGCTAGCGGGAGGGCCGCAGATACGCAGTATTTT.